This entry lists 15 T cell receptor beta chains sequenced from one sample in a study of regulatory T cells in long-lasting Graves disease. CDR3-region Arm-PCR and iRepertoire HTBI primers produced the TCR beta libraries. MiXCR, run by TCRdb on the multiplex PCR reads, gives a single entry per CDR3 protein. There are about 540,000 distinct CDR3 sequences in the sample; less than 15% occur only once, and about 10% lies in the top ten. The time point was: newly diagnosed GD, antithyroid drugs for less than 3 months. There was RNA extracted from PBMCs, and the TCR library was made from it. The same sample was also studied in work on T cells in Graves' hyperthyroidism and ophthalmopathy.

The input for sequencing was peripheral blood mononuclear cells (PBMCs), taken at new diagnosis, from a patient treated with antithyroid drugs. The receptors here all came from a young man with Graves disease.

This clonotype was observed a handful of times. The chain uses TRBV5-1 and TRBJ1-3, with a possible D match to TRBD1 (5 bases). Looked up from germline, CDR1 is SGHRS and CDR2 is YFSETQ. Trimming left V 3 bases short and J 0 bases short, with 10 bases between. The CDR3 consists of 15 residues. In DNA, the CDR3 is TGCGCCAGCAGCTCAGGGACGGTCTCTGGAAACACCATATATTTT. It specifies CASSSGTVSGNTIYF.

This clonotype has at least ten counts. This chain connects TRBV7-8 to TRBJ2-2; TRBD1 aligns across 7 bases. The germline V gene has CDR1 SGHVS and CDR2 FQNEAQ. This CDR3 is built from 16 residues. The junction had 6 bases not matched to a gene; V was cut back by 5 bases and J by 0 bases. CDR3 amino acids: CASSPEGAANTGELFF. For the CDR3, the DNA is TGTGCCAGCAGCCCAGAGGGGGCGGCGAACACCGGGGAGCTGTTTTTT.

The table lists this clonotype with a few counts. V and J are TRBV29-1 and TRBJ2-3, with unresolved D. The CDR3 covers 12 residues. The germline V gene has CDR1 SQVTM and CDR2 ANQGSEA. V lost 1 base and J 2 bases, leaving 4 bases between the germline ends. DNA for the CDR3: TGCAGCGTTGAAGTGGACACAGATACGCAGTATTTT. This encodes CSVEVDTDTQYF.

The chain is built from TRBV27 and TRBJ2-7; D is unclear. The CDR3 is 12 amino acids. The V gene lost 4 bases and the J gene lost 4 bases, with 8 bases spanning the gap. The germline V gene encodes CDR1 MNHEY and CDR2 SMNVEV (reference sequence). The CDR3 DNA reads TGTGCCAGCAGTTCGAAGGTATACGAGCAGTACTTC. It specifies CASSSKVYEQYF.

The CDR3 region has the DNA TGTGCCAGCAGCTCTTCGGGAGCGGGAGGGACCGGGGAGCTGTTTTTT. Translated: CASSSSGAGGTGELFF. This chain uses TRBV3-1 with TRBJ2-2, with 10 bases matching TRBD2. CDR1 and CDR2 (germline): LGHDT, YNNKEL (reference sequence). The CDR3 is 16 amino acids. The ends lost 5 bases at V and 5 bases at J; junction bases unmatched: 8.

This clonotype was recorded many times. The chain links TRBV20-1 to TRBJ2-1; 8 nucleotides match TRBD2. V dropped 3 bases and J dropped 13; count of bases not matched to a gene: 5. Germline V gene lookup returns CDR1 DFQATT and CDR2 SNEGSKA (reference sequence). CDR3 length: 11 amino acids. The CDR3, as DNA: TGCAGTGCTAGCCGACTAGCGCAACAGTTCTTC. Amino acids: CSASRLAQQFF.

V gene TRBV6-2 or TRBV6-3 combines with J gene TRBJ2-7; 16 bases align to TRBD2. CDR3 length equals 17 residues. J gave up 2 bases and V 5 bases, and 6 bases lay outside the gene matches. The germline V gene encodes CDR1 MNHEY and CDR2 SVGEGT. The CDR3, as DNA: TGTGCCAGCAGTGGTCCGGGACTAGCGGGAGGGCCCTACGAGCAGTACTTC. Translation: CASSGPGLAGGPYEQYF.

This clonotype was picked up many times. This sequence joins TRBV10-3 and TRBJ2-1; D uncertain. The CDR3 loop spans 13 amino acids. The V gene lost 10 bases and the J gene lost 8 bases, with 18 bases spanning the gap. Looked up from germline, CDR1 is ENHRY and CDR2 is SYGVKD. In DNA form, the CDR3 reads TGTGCCACAACTGGGCGGTGGAGTGATGAGCAGTTCTTC. It yields the protein CATTGRWSDEQFF.

This clonotype was recorded at least ten times. V usage is TRBV30 and J usage is TRBJ1-1; 7 positions match TRBD1. This CDR3 region has 14 residues. The germline V gene has CDR1 GTSNPN and CDR2 SVGIG (reference sequence). With V trimmed by 1 base and J by 5 bases, 7 bases remained unmatched. The CDR3 nucleotides read TGTGCCTGGAGTGGGGACAGCCCGAAAACTGAAGCTTTCTTT. Residues: CAWSGDSPKTEAFF.

This clonotype was seen at least ten times. The chain couples TRBV2 to TRBJ2-5; 8 nucleotides align to TRBD1. The CDR3 loop spans 13 amino acids. V was pared by 6 bases and J by 5 bases, with 5 bases of the junction left unmatched. The V gene's germline CDR1 is SNHLY and CDR2 FYNNEI. CDR3 coding DNA: TGTGCCAGCAGGACAGGGGTAGAGGAGACCCAGTACTTC. This translates into CASRTGVEETQYF.

The rearrangement joins TRBV5-1 to TRBJ2-7, with D maybe TRBD2 (7 bases). V was shortened by 10 bases and J by 6 bases, with 14 bases between the two germline ends. The CDR3 totals 11 residues. CDR1 SGHRS and CDR2 YFSETQ come from the germline V gene. As DNA, the CDR3 is TGCGCCCCCCACGGGGGGCGCGAGCAGTACTTC. Its translation is CAPHGGREQYF.

The chain uses TRBV2 and TRBJ1-6; no clear D. The CDR3 loop spans 14 amino acids. V was pared by 1 base and J by 10 bases, with 11 bases between. Germline V CDR1 and CDR2: SNHLY, FYNNEI. CDR3 residues: CASSEGPAGSPLHF. The CDR3, as DNA: TGTGCCAGCAGTGAAGGGCCGGCGGGATCACCCCTCCACTTT.

The chain employs TRBV19 and TRBJ1-3; no clear D. The CDR3 is 15 amino acids. V was cut by 3 bases and J by 0 bases, with 9 bases left in between. CDR1 LNHDA and CDR2 SQIVND come from the germline V gene (reference sequence). CDR3 protein: CASSIHSISGNTIYF. In DNA form, the CDR3 reads TGTGCCAGTAGTATTCACAGCATCTCTGGAAACACCATATATTTT.

This clonotype was picked up a small number of times. V is TRBV5-1 and J is TRBJ1-1; D possibly corresponds to TRBD1 (5 bases). The CDR3 totals 15 residues. V lost 4 bases and J lost 4, with 17 bases in between. Germline V CDR1 and CDR2: SGHRS, YFSETQ. DNA for the CDR3: TGCGCCAGCAGCCCGGTGATGGGTAGGGGCACTGAAGCTTTCTTT. Its protein product is CASSPVMGRGTEAFF.

V usage is TRBV2 and J usage is TRBJ2-3; D is ambiguous. The CDR3 runs to 15 residues. Germline CDR1 reads SNHLY; CDR2 reads FYNNEI. The V end lost 4 bases, the J end lost 1 base, and 12 bases lay between the germline ends. In DNA, the CDR3 is TGTGCCAGCAGTGTCATCCAGTTAGGCACAGATACGCAGTATTTT. This sequence encodes CASSVIQLGTDTQYF.